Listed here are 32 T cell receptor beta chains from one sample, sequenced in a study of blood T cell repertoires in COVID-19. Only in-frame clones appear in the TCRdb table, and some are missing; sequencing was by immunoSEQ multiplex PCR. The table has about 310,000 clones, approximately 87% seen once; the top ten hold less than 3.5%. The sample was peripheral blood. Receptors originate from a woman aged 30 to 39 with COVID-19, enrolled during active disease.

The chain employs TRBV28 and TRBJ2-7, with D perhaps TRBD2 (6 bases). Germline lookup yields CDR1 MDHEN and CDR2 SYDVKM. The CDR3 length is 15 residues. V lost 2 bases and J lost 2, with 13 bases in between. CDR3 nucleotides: TGTGCCAGCAGTTTAATCGGGGGACCGACCTACGAGCAGTACTTC. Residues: CASSLIGGPTYEQYF.

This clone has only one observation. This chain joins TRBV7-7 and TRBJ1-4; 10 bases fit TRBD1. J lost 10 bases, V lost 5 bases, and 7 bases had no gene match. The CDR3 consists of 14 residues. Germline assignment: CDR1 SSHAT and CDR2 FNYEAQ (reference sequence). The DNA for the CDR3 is TGTGCCAGCAGCCTTGGACAGGGGGATGGAAAACTGTTTTTT. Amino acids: CASSLGQGDGKLFF.

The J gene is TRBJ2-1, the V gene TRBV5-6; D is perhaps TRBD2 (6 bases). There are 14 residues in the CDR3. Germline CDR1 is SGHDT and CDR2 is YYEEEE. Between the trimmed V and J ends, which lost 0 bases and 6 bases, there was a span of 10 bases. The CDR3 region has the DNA TGTGCCAGCAGCTTGGTCGTGACTAGCAATGAGCAGTTCTTC. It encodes CASSLVVTSNEQFF.

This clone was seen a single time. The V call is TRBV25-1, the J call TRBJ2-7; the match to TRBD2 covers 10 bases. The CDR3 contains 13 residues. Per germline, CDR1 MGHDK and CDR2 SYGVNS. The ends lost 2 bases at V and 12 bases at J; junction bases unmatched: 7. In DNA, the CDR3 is TGTGCCAGCAGTGAAGGCCTAGCGGGAGAACCGTACTTC. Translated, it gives CASSEGLAGEPYF.

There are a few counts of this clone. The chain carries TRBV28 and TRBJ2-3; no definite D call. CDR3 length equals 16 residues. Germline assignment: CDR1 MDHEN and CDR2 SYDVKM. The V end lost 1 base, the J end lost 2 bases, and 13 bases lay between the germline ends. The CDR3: CASSLLADFSTDTQYF. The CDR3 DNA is TGTGCCAGCAGTTTATTGGCAGACTTCTCCACAGATACGCAGTATTTT.

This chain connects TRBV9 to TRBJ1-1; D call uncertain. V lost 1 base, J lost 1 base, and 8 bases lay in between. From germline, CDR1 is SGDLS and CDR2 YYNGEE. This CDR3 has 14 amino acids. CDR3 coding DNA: TGTGCCAGCAGCGTAATTCCGGGGAACACTGAAGCTTTCTTT. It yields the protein CASSVIPGNTEAFF.

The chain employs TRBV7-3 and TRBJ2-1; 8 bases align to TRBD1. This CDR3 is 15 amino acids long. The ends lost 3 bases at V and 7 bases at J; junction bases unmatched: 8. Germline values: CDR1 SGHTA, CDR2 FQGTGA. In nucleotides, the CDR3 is TGTGCCAGCAGCTTCCGAGGACAGGGTATGAATGAGCAGTTCTTC. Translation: CASSFRGQGMNEQFF.

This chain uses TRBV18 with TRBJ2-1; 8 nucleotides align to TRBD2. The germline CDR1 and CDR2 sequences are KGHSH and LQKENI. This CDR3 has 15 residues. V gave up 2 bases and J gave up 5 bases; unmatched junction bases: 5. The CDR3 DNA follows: TGTGCCAGCTCACCAGACGGGAGGGCCAACAATGAGCAGTTCTTC. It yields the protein CASSPDGRANNEQFF.

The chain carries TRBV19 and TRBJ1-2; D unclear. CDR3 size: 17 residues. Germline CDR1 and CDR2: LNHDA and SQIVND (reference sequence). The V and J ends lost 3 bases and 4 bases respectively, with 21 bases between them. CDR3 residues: CASSIEWARGLSYGYTF. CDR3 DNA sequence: TGTGCCAGTAGTATCGAGTGGGCGCGGGGATTATCCTATGGCTACACCTTC.

The CDR3 reads CASSQADREATGELFF. DNA of the CDR3: TGCGCCAGCAGTCAAGCTGACAGGGAGGCCACCGGGGAGCTGTTTTTT. This chain uses TRBV23-1 with TRBJ2-2; maybe TRBD1 (7 bases). TRBV23-1 is an ORF; its function is uncertain. The CDR3 runs 16 residues. Trimming shortened V by 2 bases and J by 4 bases, and 14 bases separated the two germline ends.

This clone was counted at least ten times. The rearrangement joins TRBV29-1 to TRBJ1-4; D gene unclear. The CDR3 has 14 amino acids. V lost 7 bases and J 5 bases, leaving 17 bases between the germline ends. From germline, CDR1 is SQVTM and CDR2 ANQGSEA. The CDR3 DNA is TGCAGCGCTGGCAACGGCGGAGTAAATGAAAAACTGTTTTTT. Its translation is CSAGNGGVNEKLFF.

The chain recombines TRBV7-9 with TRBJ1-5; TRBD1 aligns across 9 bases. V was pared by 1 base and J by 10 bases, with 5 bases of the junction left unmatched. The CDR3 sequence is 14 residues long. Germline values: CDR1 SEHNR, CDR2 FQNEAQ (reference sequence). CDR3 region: CASSLGGQGGPQHF. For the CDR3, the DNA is TGTGCCAGCAGCTTAGGGGGACAGGGCGGACCCCAGCATTTT. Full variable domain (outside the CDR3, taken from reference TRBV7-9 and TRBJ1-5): DTGVSQNPRHKITKRGQNVTFRCDPISEHNRLYWYRQTLGQGPEFLTYFQNEAQLEKSRLLSDRFSAERPKGSFSTLEIQRTEQGDSAMYLCASSLGGQGGPQHFGDGTRLSIL.

The CDR3 DNA is TGTGCCAGCAGTTACTTTCAGGGGTCCTACGAGCAGTACTTC. Its translation: CASSYFQGSYEQYF. This chain links TRBV6-6 with TRBJ2-7; D is perhaps TRBD1 (6 bases). CDR1 is MNHNY, CDR2 SVGAGI, per germline (reference sequence). The CDR3 runs to 14 residues. V dropped 1 base and J dropped 1 base, with 8 bases sitting between them.

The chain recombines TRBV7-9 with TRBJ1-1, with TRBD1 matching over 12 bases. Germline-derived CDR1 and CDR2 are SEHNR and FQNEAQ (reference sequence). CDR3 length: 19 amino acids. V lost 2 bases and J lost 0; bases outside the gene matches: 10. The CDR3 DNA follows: TGTGCCAGCAGCTTACCCCGGGACAGGGGGCGATGGGTGAACACTGAAGCTTTCTTT. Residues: CASSLPRDRGRWVNTEAFF.

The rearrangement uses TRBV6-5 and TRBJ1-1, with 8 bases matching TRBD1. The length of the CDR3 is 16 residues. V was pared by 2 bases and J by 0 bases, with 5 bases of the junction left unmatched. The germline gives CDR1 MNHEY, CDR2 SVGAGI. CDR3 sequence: CASSYRTGRMNTEAFF. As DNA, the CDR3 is TGTGCCAGCAGTTACAGGACAGGGAGGATGAACACTGAAGCTTTCTTT.

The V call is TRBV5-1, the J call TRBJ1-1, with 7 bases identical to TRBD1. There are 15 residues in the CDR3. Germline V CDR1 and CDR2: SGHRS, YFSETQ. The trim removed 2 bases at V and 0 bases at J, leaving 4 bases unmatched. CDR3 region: CASSFEGGVNTEAFF. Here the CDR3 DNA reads TGCGCCAGCAGCTTTGAAGGGGGCGTGAACACTGAAGCTTTCTTT.

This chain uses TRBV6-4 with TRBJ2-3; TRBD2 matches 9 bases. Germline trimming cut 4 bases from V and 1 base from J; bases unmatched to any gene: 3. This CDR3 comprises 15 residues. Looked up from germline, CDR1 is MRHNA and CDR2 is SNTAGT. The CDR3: CASSVSSGGTDTQYF. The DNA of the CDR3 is TGTGCCAGCAGTGTTTCTAGCGGGGGCACAGATACGCAGTATTTT.

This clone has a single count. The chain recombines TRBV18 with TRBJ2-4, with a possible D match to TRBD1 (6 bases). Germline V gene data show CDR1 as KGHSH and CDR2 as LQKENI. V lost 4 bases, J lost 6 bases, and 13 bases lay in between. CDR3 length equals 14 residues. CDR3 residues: CASSQGEKVNIQYF. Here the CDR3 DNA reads TGTGCCAGCTCACAGGGGGAGAAGGTAAACATTCAGTACTTC. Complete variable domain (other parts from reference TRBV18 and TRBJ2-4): NAGVMQNPRHLVRRRGQEARLRCSPMKGHSHVYWYRQLPEEGLKFMVYLQKENIIDESGMPKERFSAEFPKEGPSILRIQQVVRGDSAAYFCASSQGEKVNIQYFGAGTRLSVL.

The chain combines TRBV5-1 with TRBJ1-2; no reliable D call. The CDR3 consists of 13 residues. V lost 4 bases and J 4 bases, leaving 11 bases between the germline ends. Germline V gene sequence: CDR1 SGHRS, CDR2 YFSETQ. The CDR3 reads CASSVFGGYGYTF. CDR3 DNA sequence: TGCGCCAGCAGCGTTTTTGGAGGCTATGGCTACACCTTC.

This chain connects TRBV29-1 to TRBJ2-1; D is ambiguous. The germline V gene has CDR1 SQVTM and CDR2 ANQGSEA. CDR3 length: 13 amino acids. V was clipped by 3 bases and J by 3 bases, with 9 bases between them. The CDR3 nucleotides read TGCAGCGTTGAGATGGCTTACTACAATGAGCAGTTCTTC. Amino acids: CSVEMAYYNEQFF.

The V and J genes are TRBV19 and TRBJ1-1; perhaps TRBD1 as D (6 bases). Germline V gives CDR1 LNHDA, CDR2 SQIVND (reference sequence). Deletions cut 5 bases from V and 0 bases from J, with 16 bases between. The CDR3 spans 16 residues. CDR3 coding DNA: TGTGCCAGTAGTGCCTGGGCAGGGGCTGTGAACACTGAAGCTTTCTTT. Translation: CASSAWAGAVNTEAFF.

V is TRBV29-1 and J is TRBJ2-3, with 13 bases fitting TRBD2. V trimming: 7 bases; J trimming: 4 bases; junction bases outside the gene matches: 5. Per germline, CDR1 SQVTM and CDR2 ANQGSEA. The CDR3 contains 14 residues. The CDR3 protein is CSARTSGRADTQYF. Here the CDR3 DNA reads TGCAGCGCAAGGACTAGCGGGAGAGCAGATACGCAGTATTTT.

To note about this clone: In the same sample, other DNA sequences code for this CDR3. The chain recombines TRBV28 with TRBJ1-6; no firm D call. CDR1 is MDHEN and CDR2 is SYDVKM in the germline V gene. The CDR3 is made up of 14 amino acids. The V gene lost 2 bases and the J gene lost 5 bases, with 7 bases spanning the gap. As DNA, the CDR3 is TGTGCCAGCAGTTTAGGAGGGAATAATTCACCCCTCCACTTT. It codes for CASSLGGNNSPLHF.

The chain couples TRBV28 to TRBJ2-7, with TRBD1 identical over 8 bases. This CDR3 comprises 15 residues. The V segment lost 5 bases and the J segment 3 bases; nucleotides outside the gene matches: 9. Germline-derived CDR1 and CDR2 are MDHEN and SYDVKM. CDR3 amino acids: CASSGADRDFYEQYF. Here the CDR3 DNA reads TGTGCCAGCAGTGGGGCGGACAGGGATTTCTACGAGCAGTACTTC.

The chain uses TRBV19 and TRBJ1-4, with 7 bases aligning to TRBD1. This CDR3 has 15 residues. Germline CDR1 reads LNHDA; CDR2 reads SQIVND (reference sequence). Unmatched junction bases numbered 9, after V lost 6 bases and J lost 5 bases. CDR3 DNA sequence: TGTGCCAGTAGAACAGGGGTACGGGCGAATGAAAAACTGTTTTTT. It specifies CASRTGVRANEKLFF. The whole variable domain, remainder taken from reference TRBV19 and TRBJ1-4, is DGGITQSPKYLFRKEGQNVTLSCEQNLNHDAMYWYRQDPGQGLRLIYYSQIVNDFQKGDIAEGYSVSREKKESFPLTVTSAQKNPTAFYLCASRTGVRANEKLFFGSGTQLSVL.

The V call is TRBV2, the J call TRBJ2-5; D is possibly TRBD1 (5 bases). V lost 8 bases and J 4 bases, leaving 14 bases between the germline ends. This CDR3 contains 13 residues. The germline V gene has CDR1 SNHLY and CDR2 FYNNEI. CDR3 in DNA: TGTGCCAGCCTGCAGGGCTCGGTAGAGACCCAGTACTTC. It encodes CASLQGSVETQYF.

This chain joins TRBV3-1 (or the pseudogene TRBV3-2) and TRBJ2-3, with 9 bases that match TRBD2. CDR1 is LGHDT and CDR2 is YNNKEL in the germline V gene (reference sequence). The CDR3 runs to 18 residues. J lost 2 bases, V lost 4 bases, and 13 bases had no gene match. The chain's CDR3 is CASSPRASGTLNTDTQYF. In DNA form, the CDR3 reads TGTGCCAGCAGCCCAAGAGCTAGCGGGACTCTAAACACAGATACGCAGTATTTT.

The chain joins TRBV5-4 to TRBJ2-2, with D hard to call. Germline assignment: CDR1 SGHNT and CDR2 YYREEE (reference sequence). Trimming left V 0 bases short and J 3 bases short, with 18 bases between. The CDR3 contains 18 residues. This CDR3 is CASSLAGSAKRDTGELFF. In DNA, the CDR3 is TGTGCCAGCAGCTTGGCCGGAAGCGCCAAGAGAGACACCGGGGAGCTGTTTTTT.

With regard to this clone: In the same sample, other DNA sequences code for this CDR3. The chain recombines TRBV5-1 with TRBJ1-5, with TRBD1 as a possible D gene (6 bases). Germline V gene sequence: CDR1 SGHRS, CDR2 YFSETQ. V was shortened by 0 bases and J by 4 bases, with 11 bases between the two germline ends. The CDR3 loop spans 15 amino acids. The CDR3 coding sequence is TGCGCCAGCAGCTTGGAAGGGGGTTCTAATCAGCCCCAGCATTTT. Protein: CASSLEGGSNQPQHF.

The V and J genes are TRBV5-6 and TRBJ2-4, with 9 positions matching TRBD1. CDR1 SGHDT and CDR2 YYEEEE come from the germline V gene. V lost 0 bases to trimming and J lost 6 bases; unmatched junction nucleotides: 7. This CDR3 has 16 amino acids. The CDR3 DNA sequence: TGTGCCAGCAGCTTGGCTACAGGGGGCGTGGGAAACATTCAGTACTTC. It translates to CASSLATGGVGNIQYF.

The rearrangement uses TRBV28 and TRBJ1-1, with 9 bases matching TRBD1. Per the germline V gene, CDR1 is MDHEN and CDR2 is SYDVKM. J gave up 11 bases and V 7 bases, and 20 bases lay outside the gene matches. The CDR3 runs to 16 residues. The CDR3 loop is CASIPEPGQGLYGAFF. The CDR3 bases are TGTGCCAGCATCCCCGAACCGGGACAGGGCCTTTACGGGGCTTTCTTT.

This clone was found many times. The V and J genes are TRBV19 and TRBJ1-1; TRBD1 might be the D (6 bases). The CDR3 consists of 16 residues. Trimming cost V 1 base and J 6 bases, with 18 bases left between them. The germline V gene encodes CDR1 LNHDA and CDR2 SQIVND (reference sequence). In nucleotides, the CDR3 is TGTGCCAGTAGTATAGCGCGGGGGGCGGTAAGAGCTGAAGCTTTCTTT. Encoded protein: CASSIARGAVRAEAFF.